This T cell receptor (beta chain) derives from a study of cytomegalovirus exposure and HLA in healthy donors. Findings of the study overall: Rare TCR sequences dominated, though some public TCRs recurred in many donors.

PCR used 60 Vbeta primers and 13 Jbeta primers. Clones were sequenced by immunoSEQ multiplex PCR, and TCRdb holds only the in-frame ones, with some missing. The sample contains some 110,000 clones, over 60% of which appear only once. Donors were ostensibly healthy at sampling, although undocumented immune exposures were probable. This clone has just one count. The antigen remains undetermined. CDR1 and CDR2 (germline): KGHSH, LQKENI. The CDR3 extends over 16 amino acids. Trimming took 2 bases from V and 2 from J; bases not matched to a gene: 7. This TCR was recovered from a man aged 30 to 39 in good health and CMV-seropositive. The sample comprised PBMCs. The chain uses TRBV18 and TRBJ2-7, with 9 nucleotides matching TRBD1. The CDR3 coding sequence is TGTGCCAGCTCACCAAAGCCGGGACAGGGAACCTACGAGCAGTACTTC. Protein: CASSPKPGQGTYEQYF.